Each of the 16 T cell receptor beta chains below was sequenced from the same sample in a study of blood T cells in healthy people across ages. Alongside a J-beta primer mix, a sample-barcoded 5' primer served in a second PCR lasting about 7 to 11 cycles. TCRdb itself ran the 5' RACE reads through MiXCR, one entry per CDR3 protein. The table includes about 1 million distinct CDR3 sequences, approximately 25% detected once. These data were also reused for a study on T cells of mothers and their children.

Sequencing was performed on blood. The receptors were sampled from a girl aged 2-15 years in good health.

The J gene is TRBJ2-5, the V gene TRBV10-3, with 8 bases that match TRBD2. This CDR3 has 14 amino acids. Germline V lookup: CDR1 ENHRY, CDR2 SYGVKD. J lost 2 bases, V lost 8 bases, and 7 bases had no gene match. This CDR3 is CAIGVERGQETQYF. CDR3 DNA sequence: TGTGCCATCGGGGTCGAGCGGGGGCAAGAGACCCAGTACTTC.

This clonotype came up many times. The chain links TRBV25-1 to TRBJ2-5, with D possibly being TRBD2 (6 bases). V dropped 3 bases and J dropped 1 base, with 6 bases sitting between them. Germline CDR1 MGHDK, CDR2 SYGVNS. The CDR3 loop spans 13 amino acids. This CDR3 is CASSERGQETQYF. The CDR3 DNA sequence: TGTGCCAGCAGTGAGCGGGGCCAAGAGACCCAGTACTTC.

This clonotype occurred a few times. The chain combines TRBV7-2 with TRBJ2-7; tentatively, D is TRBD2 (7 bases). Per the germline V gene, CDR1 is SGHTA and CDR2 is FQGNSA. This CDR3 region has 14 residues. V lost 9 bases and J 2 bases, leaving 17 bases between the germline ends. CDR3 nucleotide sequence: TGTGCCAGTCTAGGGGGGGACCGGCCCTACGAGCAGTACTTC. Translation: CASLGGDRPYEQYF.

The V call is TRBV12-3 or TRBV12-4, the J call TRBJ1-6, with a tentative D call TRBD1 (5 bases). There are 13 residues in the CDR3. The ends were cut back, 8 bases at V and 10 bases at J, with 15 bases in the middle. DNA for the CDR3: TGTGCCAGCTCGGCACAGGACCGATCACCCCTCCACTTT. Its translation is CASSAQDRSPLHF.

This clonotype was recorded a few times. The gene calls are TRBV25-1 and TRBJ2-3; D is unresolved. V shed 1 base and J shed 1 base, with 3 bases lying between them. The germline CDR1 and CDR2 sequences are MGHDK and SYGVNS. The CDR3 runs 13 residues. The CDR3 region is CASSEWGTDTQYF. The CDR3 nucleotides are TGTGCCAGCAGTGAATGGGGCACAGATACGCAGTATTTT. The complete variable domain, with remaining parts taken from reference TRBV25-1 and TRBJ2-3, reads EADIYQTPRYLVIGTGKKITLECSQTMGHDKMYWYQQDPGMELHLIHYSYGVNSTEKGDLSSESTVSRIRTEHFPLTLESARPSHTSQYLCASSEWGTDTQYFGPGTRLTVL.

This chain links TRBV2 with TRBJ2-3; no reliable D call. The CDR3 spans 14 residues. Germline CDR1 SNHLY, CDR2 FYNNEI. The V and J ends lost 3 bases and 2 bases respectively, with 9 bases between them. This chain's CDR3 is CASSDWRHTDTQYF. CDR3 coding DNA: TGTGCCAGCAGTGATTGGCGCCACACAGATACGCAGTATTTT.

In its sample, this clonotype was seen a few times. CDR3 sequence: CAGNYGLAATNSYNEQFF. For the CDR3, the DNA is TGCGCCGGCAACTACGGACTAGCGGCAACCAACTCCTACAATGAGCAGTTCTTC. This chain joins TRBV5-1 and TRBJ2-1; TRBD2 agrees at 10 bases. Looked up from germline, CDR1 is SGHRS and CDR2 is YFSETQ. The CDR3 is made up of 18 amino acids. Trimming cost V 10 bases and J 0 bases; bases outside gene matches: 16.

The genes are TRBV4-1 and TRBJ2-1, with 7 bases matching TRBD1. Germline V gene data show CDR1 as MGHRA and CDR2 as YSYEKL. V lost 2 bases, J lost 9 bases, and 4 bases stayed unmatched. This CDR3 region has 13 residues. The CDR3 protein is CASSQPGGGEQFF. Written as DNA, the CDR3 is TGCGCCAGCAGCCAACCAGGGGGTGGTGAGCAGTTCTTC.

J is TRBJ2-2 and V is TRBV3-1; perhaps TRBD2 as D (6 bases). The length of the CDR3 is 14 residues. Germline V gene lookup returns CDR1 LGHDT and CDR2 YNNKEL (reference sequence). V was cut by 1 base and J by 9 bases, with 12 bases left in between. The CDR3 nucleotides read TGTGCCAGCAGCCAAGGTCTAGCGAGGTGGGAGCTGTTTTTT. Translation gives CASSQGLARWELFF.

The sample holds a few counts of this clonotype. The rearrangement uses TRBV12-3 or TRBV12-4 and TRBJ2-7; TRBD2 aligns across 10 bases. J was trimmed by 1 base and V by 6 bases; bases with no gene match: 12. This CDR3 spans 17 amino acids. For the CDR3, the DNA is TGTGCCAGCAGCACCCGAGCGGGAGGGTTAATTTCCTACGAGCAGTACTTC. Encoded protein: CASSTRAGGLISYEQYF.

This clonotype was found many times. The genes are TRBV29-1 and TRBJ1-2, with 7 bases that match TRBD1. The V segment lost 0 bases and the J segment 8 bases; nucleotides outside the gene matches: 6. This CDR3 is built from 13 residues. The germline V gene encodes CDR1 SQVTM and CDR2 ANQGSEA. The CDR3 sequence: CSVEEEGAQGYTF. The CDR3 DNA sequence: TGCAGCGTTGAAGAGGAGGGGGCGCAAGGCTACACCTTC.

The J gene is TRBJ2-7, the V gene TRBV3-1; a possible D gene is TRBD2 (5 bases). Gene TRBJ2-1 matches the end of the DNA better, so the J call may be wrong. The CDR3 extends over 14 amino acids. Germline-derived CDR1 and CDR2 are LGHDT and YNNKEL (reference sequence). This CDR3 is CASSQDEVRDEQFF. Written as DNA, the CDR3 is TGTGCCAGCAGCCAAGATGAGGTGAGGGATGAGCAGTTCTTC.

The CDR3 coding sequence is TGTGCCAGCAGTGGGGACCCTAGCGCCGAGCAGTTCTTC. Translation: CASSGDPSAEQFF. The chain uses TRBV28 and TRBJ2-1; D perhaps matches TRBD2 (6 bases). The length of the CDR3 is 13 residues. V lost 5 bases and J lost 10, with 15 bases in between. CDR1 is MDHEN, CDR2 SYDVKM, per germline.

This clonotype was observed a handful of times. CDR3 sequence (DNA): TGTGCCAGCAGCCAAGGAGGTCTAGCGGTCAACACCGGGGAGCTGTTTTTT. Protein: CASSQGGLAVNTGELFF. V usage is TRBV3-1 and J usage is TRBJ2-2; 7 bases agree with TRBD2. Trimming removed 1 base from V and 2 bases from J; junction bases left unmatched: 7. This CDR3 has 17 amino acids. CDR1 and CDR2 from the germline V gene are LGHDT and YNNKEL (reference sequence).

V gene TRBV29-1 combines with J gene TRBJ2-5; no clear D. The CDR3 is 13 residues long. Germline V gives CDR1 SQVTM, CDR2 ANQGSEA. The ends were cut back, 2 bases at V and 3 bases at J, with 10 bases in the middle. The DNA of the CDR3 is TGCAGCGTTGAATCGCACAGAAAAGAGACCCAGTACTTC. This codes for CSVESHRKETQYF.

The sample holds a few counts of this clonotype. CDR3 coding DNA: TGTGCCAGCAGCCCCCCCCCAGGAAACACCATATATTTT. Protein product: CASSPPPGNTIYF. The V and J genes are TRBV7-2 and TRBJ1-3; D ambiguous. The CDR3 sequence is 13 residues long. Germline assignment: CDR1 SGHTA and CDR2 FQGNSA. V lost 5 bases and J lost 4, with 9 bases in between.